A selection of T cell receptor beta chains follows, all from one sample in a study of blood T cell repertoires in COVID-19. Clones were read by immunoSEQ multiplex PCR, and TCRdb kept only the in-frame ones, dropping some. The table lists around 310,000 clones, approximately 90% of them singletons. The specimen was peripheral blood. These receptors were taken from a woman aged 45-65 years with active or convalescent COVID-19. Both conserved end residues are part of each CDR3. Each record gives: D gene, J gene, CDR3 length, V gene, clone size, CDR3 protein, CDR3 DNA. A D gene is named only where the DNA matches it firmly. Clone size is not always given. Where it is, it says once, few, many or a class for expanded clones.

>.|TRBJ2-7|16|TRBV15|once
CATSRALGGAGGEQYF
TGTGCCACCAGCAGGGCTTTGGGCGGGGCAGGGGGCGAGCAGTACTTC
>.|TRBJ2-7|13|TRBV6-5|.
CASRKTGSYEQYF
TGTGCCAGCAGGAAGACAGGATCCTACGAGCAGTACTTC
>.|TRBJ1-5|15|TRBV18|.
CASSPYGQNNQPQHF
TGTGCCAGCTCACCGTACGGACAGAACAATCAGCCCCAGCATTTT
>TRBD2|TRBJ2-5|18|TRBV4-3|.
CASSQEARAGGLQETQYF
TGCGCCAGCAGCCAAGAAGCGCGAGCGGGGGGTCTACAAGAGACCCAGTACTTC
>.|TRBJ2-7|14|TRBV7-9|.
CASSPSGLIYEQYF
TGTGCCAGCAGCCCGAGCGGGCTAATATACGAGCAGTACTTC
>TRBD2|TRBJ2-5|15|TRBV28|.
CASTPASGRWETQYF
TGTGCCAGCACTCCCGCTAGCGGGAGATGGGAGACCCAGTACTTC
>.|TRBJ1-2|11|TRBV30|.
CAWSVLFSYTF
TGTGCCTGGAGTGTACTATTTAGCTACACCTTC
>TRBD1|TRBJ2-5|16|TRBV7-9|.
CASSLLGTGLQETQYF
TGTGCCAGCAGCTTGCTCGGGACAGGGCTCCAGGAGACCCAGTACTTC
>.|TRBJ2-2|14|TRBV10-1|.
CASTGDTNTGELFF
TGCGCCAGCACCGGGGACACCAACACCGGGGAGCTGTTTTTT
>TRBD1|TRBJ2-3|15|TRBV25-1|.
CASSATGSSTDTQYF
TGTGCCAGCAGTGCGACAGGGAGTAGCACAGATACGCAGTATTTT
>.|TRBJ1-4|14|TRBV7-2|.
CASSLGQKNEKLFF
TGTGCCAGCAGCTTAGGACAGAAAAATGAAAAACTGTTTTTT
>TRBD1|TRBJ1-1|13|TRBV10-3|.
CAISEGRGTEAFF
TGTGCCATCAGTGAAGGCAGGGGGACTGAAGCTTTCTTT
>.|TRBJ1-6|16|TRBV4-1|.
CASSQDLSGVNSPLHF
TGCGCCAGCAGCCAAGATCTGTCGGGGGTTAATTCACCCCTCCACTTT
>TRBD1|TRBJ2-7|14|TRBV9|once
CASSTGTASYEQYF
TGTGCCAGCAGCACCGGGACAGCCTCCTACGAGCAGTACTTC
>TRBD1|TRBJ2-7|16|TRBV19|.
CASSNLLDRGSYEQYF
TGTGCCAGTAGCAACCTACTTGACAGGGGCTCGTACGAGCAGTACTTC
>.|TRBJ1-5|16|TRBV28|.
CASRPGEVYSNQPQHF
TGTGCCAGCAGGCCGGGGGAGGTCTATAGCAATCAGCCCCAGCATTTT
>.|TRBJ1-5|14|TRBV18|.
CASSPQGASQPQHF
TGTGCCAGCTCACCCCAAGGGGCTAGTCAGCCCCAGCATTTT
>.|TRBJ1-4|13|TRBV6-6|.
CASSYGNFEKLFF
TGTGCCAGCAGTTACGGCAATTTTGAAAAACTGTTTTTT
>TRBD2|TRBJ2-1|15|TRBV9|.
CASSTRGGPSNEQFF
TGTGCCAGCAGCACGCGGGGGGGCCCTAGCAATGAGCAGTTCTTC
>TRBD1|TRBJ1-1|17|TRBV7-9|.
CASSAPTGSLEYTEAFF
TGTGCCAGCAGCGCACCGACAGGGAGCTTGGAGTACACTGAAGCTTTCTTT
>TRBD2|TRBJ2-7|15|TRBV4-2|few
CASSQEGTSFDEQYF
TGTGCCAGCAGCCAAGAAGGGACTAGCTTCGACGAGCAGTACTTC
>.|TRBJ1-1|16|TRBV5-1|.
CASSLGREAGNTEAFF
TGCGCCAGCAGCTTGGGCAGGGAGGCTGGGAACACTGAAGCTTTCTTT
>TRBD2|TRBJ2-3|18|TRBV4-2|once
CASSQGFRSGVGADTQYF
TGTGCCAGCAGCCAAGGGTTTCGTAGCGGGGTAGGAGCAGATACGCAGTATTTT
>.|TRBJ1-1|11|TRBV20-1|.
CSARWGRAAFF
TGCAGTGCTAGGTGGGGCAGGGCGGCTTTCTTT
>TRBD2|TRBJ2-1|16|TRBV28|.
CASSSRAGRVYNEQFF
TGTGCCAGCAGTAGCCGGGCGGGGAGGGTTTACAATGAGCAGTTCTTC
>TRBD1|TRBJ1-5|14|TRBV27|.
CASSSQGSNQPQHF
TGTGCCAGCAGTTCACAGGGGTCCAATCAGCCCCAGCATTTT
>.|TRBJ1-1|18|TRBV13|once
CASSLVSGFAGVNTEAFF
TGTGCCAGCAGCTTAGTTTCTGGGTTTGCAGGGGTGAACACTGAAGCTTTCTTT
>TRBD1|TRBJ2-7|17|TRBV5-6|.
CASSLSGTGGYKDEQYF
TGTGCCAGCAGCTTGAGTGGGACAGGGGGCTACAAAGACGAGCAGTACTTC
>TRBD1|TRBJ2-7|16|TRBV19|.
CASSGPGQGIPYEQYF
TGTGCCAGTAGTGGCCCCGGACAGGGAATCCCCTACGAGCAGTACTTC
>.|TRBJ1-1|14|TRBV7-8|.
CASSLEQGLTEAFF
TGTGCCAGCAGCTTAGAGCAGGGTCTCACTGAAGCTTTCTTT
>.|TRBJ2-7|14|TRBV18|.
CASSPSQGPYEQYF
TGTGCCAGCTCACCATCGCAGGGTCCCTACGAGCAGTACTTC
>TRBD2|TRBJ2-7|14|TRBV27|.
CASSFSGRTYEQYF
TGTGCCAGCAGTTTTAGCGGGCGAACCTACGAGCAGTACTTC
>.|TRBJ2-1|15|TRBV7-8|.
CASSPREPSYNEQFF
TGTGCCAGCAGCCCAAGGGAGCCCTCCTACAATGAGCAGTTCTTC
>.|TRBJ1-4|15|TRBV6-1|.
CASSESRATNEKLFF
TGTGCCAGCAGTGAAAGCAGGGCAACTAATGAAAAACTGTTTTTT
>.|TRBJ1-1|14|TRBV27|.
CASSSKDKNTEAFF
TGTGCCAGCAGTTCGAAAGACAAGAACACTGAAGCTTTCTTT